The clone carrying this T cell receptor beta chain was found many times. Its antigen remains unidentified. The sample is drawn from a study of identical twins. This CDR3 spans 14 amino acids. Germline V gene data show CDR1 as DFQATT and CDR2 as SNEGSKA (reference sequence). The V end lost 1 base, the J end lost 2 bases, and 12 bases lay between the germline ends. Study-wide results and limits: Carriage of fewer insertions was seen in abundant cord blood beta clonotypes, whereas memory repertoires showed none.

TCRdb redid the calling of the 5' RACE reads with MiXCR, one entry per CDR3 protein. The table includes 400,000 to 550,000 distinct CDR3 sequences, approximately 22% detected once. These data were also reused for a study on T cells expressing NK-cell markers. This second study says: One of eight sequenced donors was HCMV-seronegative; the other seven were seropositive. Among a handful of donors, these clonotypes also ranked first in the CD3+CD56-NKG2C+ fraction.

The gene calls are TRBV20-1 and TRBJ2-7; tentative D call: TRBD2 (5 bases). The clonotype was recovered from a woman between 18 and 29 years old in good health. Input material: CD4+ T cells sorted from blood. The DNA of the CDR3 is TGCAGTGCTAGAGTCGGGCGGGCCCCCTACGAGCAGTACTTC. Encoded protein: CSARVGRAPYEQYF.